These 7 T cell receptor beta chains originate from one sample sequenced in a study of cytomegalovirus exposure and HLA in healthy donors. Produced via immunoSEQ multiplex PCR; TCRdb's table is partial and in-frame only. Among 300,000 to 350,000 clones listed, 88% were seen once. Material: PBMCs. These receptor sequences come from a man in his thirties or forties in good health and CMV-seronegative.

This clone was detected once. The chain recombines TRBV27 with TRBJ2-3; TRBD1 aligns across 8 bases. The J segment lost 5 bases and the V segment lost 6 bases, leaving 4 bases of the junction unmatched. The CDR3 length is 13 residues. Germline values: CDR1 MNHEY, CDR2 SMNVEV (reference sequence). DNA for the CDR3: TGTGCCAGCAGGACAGGGGTGGGAGATACGCAGTATTTT. Translating it yields CASRTGVGDTQYF.

The V gene is TRBV29-1, the J gene TRBJ1-2; D may be TRBD1 (5 bases). CDR1 and CDR2 from the germline V gene are SQVTM and ANQGSEA. With 1 base removed from V and 9 bases from J, the gap between germline ends came to 15 bases. This CDR3 is 13 amino acids long. The CDR3 is CSVEGSGVRSYTF. The CDR3 DNA reads as TGCAGCGTTGAAGGCTCGGGGGTGCGGAGCTACACCTTC.

V usage is TRBV6-5 and J usage is TRBJ2-4; 7 bases are a match to TRBD1. V dropped 9 bases and J dropped 1; count of bases not matched to a gene: 6. The CDR3 has 14 amino acids. Germline assignment: CDR1 MNHEY and CDR2 SVGAGI. The CDR3 region has the DNA TGTGCCAGGGTTCAGGGGGTGGCCAAAAACATTCAGTACTTC. Protein sequence: CARVQGVAKNIQYF.

The CDR3 sequence: CASSLGTGRYYEQYF. In nucleotides, the CDR3 is TGTGCCAGCAGCTTAGGGACAGGGAGGTACTACGAGCAGTACTTC. V usage is TRBV7-2 and J usage is TRBJ2-7, with 8 bases identical to TRBD1. Trimming at V came to 1 base and at J to 3 bases, leaving 5 bases not matched to a gene. The germline V gene encodes CDR1 SGHTA and CDR2 FQGNSA. This CDR3 has 15 residues.

The chain has TRBV5-1 and TRBJ2-6; 9 bases align to TRBD1. Trimming at V came to 4 bases and at J to 0 bases, leaving 5 bases not matched to a gene. The CDR3 is 17 residues long. Germline V gene sequence: CDR1 SGHRS, CDR2 YFSETQ. CDR3 DNA sequence: TGCGCCAGCAGCACCGGGACAGGGAGCTCTGGGGCCAACGTCCTGACTTTC. Amino acids: CASSTGTGSSGANVLTF.

The CDR3 DNA is TGTGCCAGCAGCTCAACAATTCATGAGCAGTTCTTC. It translates to CASSSTIHEQFF. The chain joins TRBV11-2 to TRBJ2-1; D remains ambiguous. CDR1 and CDR2 (germline): SGHAT, FQNNGV. This CDR3 comprises 12 residues. Trimming shortened V by 4 bases and J by 8 bases, and 9 bases separated the two germline ends.

This clone has a single count. The V gene is TRBV30, the J gene TRBJ2-2, with 7 bases matching TRBD1. The trim removed 8 bases at V and 0 bases at J, leaving 9 bases unmatched. The CDR3 extends over 15 amino acids. CDR1 is GTSNPN, CDR2 SVGIG, per germline (reference sequence). CDR3 in amino acids: CALLPGTANTGELFF. The CDR3 DNA is TGTGCCCTTCTACCCGGGACAGCGAACACCGGGGAGCTGTTTTTT.